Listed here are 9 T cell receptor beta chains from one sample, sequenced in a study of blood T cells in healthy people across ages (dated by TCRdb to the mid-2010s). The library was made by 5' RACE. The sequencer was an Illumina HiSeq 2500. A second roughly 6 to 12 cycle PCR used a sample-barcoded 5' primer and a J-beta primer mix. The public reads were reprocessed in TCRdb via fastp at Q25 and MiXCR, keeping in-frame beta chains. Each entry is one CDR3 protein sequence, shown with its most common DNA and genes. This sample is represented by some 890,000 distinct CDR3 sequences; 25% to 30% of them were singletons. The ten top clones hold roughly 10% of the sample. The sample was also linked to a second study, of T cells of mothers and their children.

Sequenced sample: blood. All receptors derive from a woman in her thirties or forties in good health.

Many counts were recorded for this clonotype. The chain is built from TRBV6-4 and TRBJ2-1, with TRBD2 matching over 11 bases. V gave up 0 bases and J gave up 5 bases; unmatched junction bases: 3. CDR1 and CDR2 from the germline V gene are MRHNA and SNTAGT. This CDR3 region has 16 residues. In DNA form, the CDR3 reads TGTGCCAGCAGTGACTCGGCTAGCGGGGGGCACAATGAGCAGTTCTTC. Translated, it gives CASSDSASGGHNEQFF.

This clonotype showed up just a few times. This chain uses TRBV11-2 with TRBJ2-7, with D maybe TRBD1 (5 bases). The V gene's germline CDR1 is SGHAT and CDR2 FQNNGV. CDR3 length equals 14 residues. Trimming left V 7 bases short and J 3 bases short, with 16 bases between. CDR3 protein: CASTPSGSFYEQYF. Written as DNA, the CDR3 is TGTGCCAGCACCCCGTCAGGGTCGTTCTACGAGCAGTACTTC.

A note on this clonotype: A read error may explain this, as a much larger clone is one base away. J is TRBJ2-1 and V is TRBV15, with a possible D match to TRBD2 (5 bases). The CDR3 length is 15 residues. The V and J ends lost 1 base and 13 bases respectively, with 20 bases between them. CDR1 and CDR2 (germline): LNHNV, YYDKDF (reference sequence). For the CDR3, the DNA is TGTGCCACCAGCAGAGCTCCGGGATCCCAAGAGACCCAGTTCTTC. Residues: CATSRAPGSQETQFF.

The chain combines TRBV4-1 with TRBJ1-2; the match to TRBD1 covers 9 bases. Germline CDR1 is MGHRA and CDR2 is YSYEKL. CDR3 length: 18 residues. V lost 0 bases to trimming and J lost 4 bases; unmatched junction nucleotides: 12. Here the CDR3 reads CASSQELMGGQGIYGYTF. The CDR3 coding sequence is TGCGCCAGCAGCCAAGAATTAATGGGGGGACAGGGAATCTATGGCTACACCTTC.

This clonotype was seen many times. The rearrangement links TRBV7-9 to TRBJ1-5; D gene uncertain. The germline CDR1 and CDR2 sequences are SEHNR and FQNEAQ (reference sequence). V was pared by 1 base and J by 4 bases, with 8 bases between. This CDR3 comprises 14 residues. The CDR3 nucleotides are TGTGCCAGCAGCTTAGAGTCTGGAAATCAGCCCCAGCATTTT. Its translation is CASSLESGNQPQHF.

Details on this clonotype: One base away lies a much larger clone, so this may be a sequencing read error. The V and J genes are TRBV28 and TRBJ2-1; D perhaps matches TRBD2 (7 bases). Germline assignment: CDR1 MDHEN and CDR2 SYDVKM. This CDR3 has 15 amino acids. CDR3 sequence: CASTRGGGTYNEEFF. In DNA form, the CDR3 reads TGTGCCAGCACCCGAGGGGGGGGGACCTACAATGAGGAGTTCTTC.

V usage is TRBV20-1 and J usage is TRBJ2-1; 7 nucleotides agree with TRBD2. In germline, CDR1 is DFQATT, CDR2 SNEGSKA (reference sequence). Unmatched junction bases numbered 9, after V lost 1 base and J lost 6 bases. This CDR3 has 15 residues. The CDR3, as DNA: TGCAGTGCTAGAGCTGCCGGGAGGAGACGCAATGAGCAGTTCTTC. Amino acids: CSARAAGRRRNEQFF.

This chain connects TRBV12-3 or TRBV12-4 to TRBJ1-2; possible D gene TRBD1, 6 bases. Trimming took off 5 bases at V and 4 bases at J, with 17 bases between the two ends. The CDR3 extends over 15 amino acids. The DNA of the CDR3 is TGTGCCAGCAGTCCAGCAGGGGCCGGCGGCTATGGCTACACCTTC. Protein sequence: CASSPAGAGGYGYTF.

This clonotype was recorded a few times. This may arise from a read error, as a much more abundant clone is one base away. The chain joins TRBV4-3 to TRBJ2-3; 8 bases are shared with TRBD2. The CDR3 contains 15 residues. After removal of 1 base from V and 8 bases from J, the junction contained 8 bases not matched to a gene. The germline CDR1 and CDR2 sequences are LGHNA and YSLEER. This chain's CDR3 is CASSQARGGPGTQYF. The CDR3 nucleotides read TGCGCCAGCAGCCAAGCCCGGGGGGGTCCAGGTACGCAGTATTTT.